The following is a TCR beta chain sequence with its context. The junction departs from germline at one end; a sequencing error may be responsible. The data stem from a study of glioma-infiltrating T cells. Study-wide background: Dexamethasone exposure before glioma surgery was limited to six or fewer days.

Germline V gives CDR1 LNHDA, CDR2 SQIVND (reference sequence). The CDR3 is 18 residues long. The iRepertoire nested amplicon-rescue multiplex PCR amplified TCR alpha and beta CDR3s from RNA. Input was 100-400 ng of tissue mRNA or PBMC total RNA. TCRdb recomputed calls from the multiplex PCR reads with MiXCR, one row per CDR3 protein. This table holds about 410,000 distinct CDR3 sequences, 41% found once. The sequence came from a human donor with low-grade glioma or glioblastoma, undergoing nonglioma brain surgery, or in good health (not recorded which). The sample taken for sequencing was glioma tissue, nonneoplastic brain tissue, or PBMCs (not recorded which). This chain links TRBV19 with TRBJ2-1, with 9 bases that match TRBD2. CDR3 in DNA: TGTGCCTGTAGCGGGATAGTGGTAGCGGGAGCGAATGTTGTCGAGCAGTTCTTC. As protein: CACSGIVVAGANVVEQFF.